This T cell receptor (beta chain) was identified during a study of T cells in Graves' hyperthyroidism and ophthalmopathy. Researchers took RNA transcripts and amplified the TCR beta CDR3 regions from them. First-round RT-PCR with HTBI primers amplified the TCR CDR3 region. TCRdb passed the multiplex PCR reads through MiXCR, listing each CDR3 protein once. The table records 350,000 or so distinct CDR3 sequences, 21% of them present only once. In this sample, this clonotype turned up a few times. The source material was blood. This sequence was found in a woman aged 50 to 60 with Graves' hyperthyroidism.

The CDR3 is CAGNNQGSVSEQYF. The CDR3 bases are TGTGCCGGAAATAACCAGGGGTCGGTCTCCGAGCAGTACTTC. The chain joins TRBV2 to TRBJ2-7; D may be TRBD1 (6 bases). Trimming removed 11 bases from V and 6 bases from J, with 23 bases in between. This CDR3 has 14 residues. CDR1 is SNHLY, CDR2 FYNNEI, per germline.